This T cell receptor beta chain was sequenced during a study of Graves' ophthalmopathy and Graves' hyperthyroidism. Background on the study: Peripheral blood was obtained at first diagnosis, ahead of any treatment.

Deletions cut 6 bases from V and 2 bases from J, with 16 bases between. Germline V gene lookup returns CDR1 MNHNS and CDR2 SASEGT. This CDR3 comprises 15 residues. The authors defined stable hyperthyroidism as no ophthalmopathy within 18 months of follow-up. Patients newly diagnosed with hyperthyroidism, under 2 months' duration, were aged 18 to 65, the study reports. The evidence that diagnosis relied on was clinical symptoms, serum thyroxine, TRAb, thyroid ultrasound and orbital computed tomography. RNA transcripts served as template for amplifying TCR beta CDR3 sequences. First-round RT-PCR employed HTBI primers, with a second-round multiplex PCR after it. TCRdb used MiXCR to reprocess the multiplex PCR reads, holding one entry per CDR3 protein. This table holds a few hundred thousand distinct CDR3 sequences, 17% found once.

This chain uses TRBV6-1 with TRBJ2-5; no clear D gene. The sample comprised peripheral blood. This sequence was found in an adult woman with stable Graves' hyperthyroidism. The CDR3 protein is CASSRSRLLQETQYF. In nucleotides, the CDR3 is TGTGCCAGCAGCCGGAGCAGGCTCCTTCAAGAGACCCAGTACTTC.